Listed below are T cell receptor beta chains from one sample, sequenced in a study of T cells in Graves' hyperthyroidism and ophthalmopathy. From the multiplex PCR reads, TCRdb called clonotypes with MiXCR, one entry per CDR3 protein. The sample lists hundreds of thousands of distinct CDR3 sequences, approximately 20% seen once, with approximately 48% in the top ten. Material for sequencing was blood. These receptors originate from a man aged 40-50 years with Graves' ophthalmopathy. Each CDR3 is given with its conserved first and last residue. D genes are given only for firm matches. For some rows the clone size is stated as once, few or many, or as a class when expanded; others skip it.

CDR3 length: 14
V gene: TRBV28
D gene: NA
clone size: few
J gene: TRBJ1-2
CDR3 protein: CASSFDQQLRGYTF
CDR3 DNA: TGTGCCAGCAGTTTTGACCAACAGTTGCGAGGCTACACCTTC

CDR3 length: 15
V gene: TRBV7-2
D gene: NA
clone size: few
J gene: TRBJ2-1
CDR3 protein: CASSLSSAGKNEQFF
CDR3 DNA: TGTGCCAGCAGCTTATCCTCTGCGGGGAAGAATGAGCAGTTCTTC

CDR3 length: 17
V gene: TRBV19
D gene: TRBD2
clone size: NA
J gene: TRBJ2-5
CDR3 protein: CASSMGPPRSGEETQYF
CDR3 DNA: TGTGCCAGTAGTATGGGGCCCCCTCGAAGCGGGGAAGAGACCCAGTACTTC

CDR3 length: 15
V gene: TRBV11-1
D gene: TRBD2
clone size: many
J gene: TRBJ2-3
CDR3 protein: CASSLGGRSTDTQYF
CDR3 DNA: TGTGCCAGCAGCTTAGGCGGGAGGAGCACAGATACGCAGTATTTT

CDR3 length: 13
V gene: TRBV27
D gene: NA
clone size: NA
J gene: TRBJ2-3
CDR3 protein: CASSQTGKPAQYF
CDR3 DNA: TGTGCCAGCAGTCAAACGGGCAAGCCAGCGCAGTATTTT

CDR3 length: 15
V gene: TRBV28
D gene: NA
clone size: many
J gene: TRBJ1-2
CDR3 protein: CASSLPWTDGYGYTF
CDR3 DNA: TGTGCCAGCAGTTTACCCTGGACGGATGGCTATGGCTACACCTTC

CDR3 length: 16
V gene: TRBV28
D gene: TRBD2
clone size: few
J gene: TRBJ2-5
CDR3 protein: CASTPGTSGGQETQYF
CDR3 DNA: TGTGCCAGCACCCCAGGGACTAGCGGGGGCCAAGAGACCCAGTACTTC

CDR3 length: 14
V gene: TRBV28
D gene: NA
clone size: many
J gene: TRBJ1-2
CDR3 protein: CASRTGGINYGYTF
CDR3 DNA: TGTGCCAGCAGGACGGGGGGAATTAACTATGGCTACACCTTC

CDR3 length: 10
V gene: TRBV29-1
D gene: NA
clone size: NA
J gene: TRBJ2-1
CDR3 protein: CSVAPSKQFF
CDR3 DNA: TGCAGCGTCGCCCCAAGTAAGCAGTTCTTC

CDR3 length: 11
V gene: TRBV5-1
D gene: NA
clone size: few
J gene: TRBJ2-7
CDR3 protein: CASREAYEQYF
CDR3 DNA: TGCGCCAGCAGAGAGGCCTACGAGCAGTACTTC

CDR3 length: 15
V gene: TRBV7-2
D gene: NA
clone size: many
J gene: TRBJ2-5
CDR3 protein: CASSFNMGSGETQYF
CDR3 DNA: TGTGCCAGCAGCTTTAATATGGGGTCCGGCGAGACCCAGTACTTC

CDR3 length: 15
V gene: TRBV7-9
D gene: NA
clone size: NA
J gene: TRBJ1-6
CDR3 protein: CASSFSPGTNSPLHF
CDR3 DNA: TGTGCCAGCAGCTTCAGTCCCGGGACAAATTCACCCCTCCACTTT

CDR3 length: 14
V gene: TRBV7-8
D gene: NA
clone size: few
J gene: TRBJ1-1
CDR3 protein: CASSLQGSISEAFF
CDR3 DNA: TGTGCCAGCAGCTTACAGGGAAGTATCTCTGAAGCTTTCTTT

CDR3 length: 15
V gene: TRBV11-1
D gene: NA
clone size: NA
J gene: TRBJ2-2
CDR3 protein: CASRGGSQNTGELFF
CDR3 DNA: TGTGCCAGCAGGGGGGGCAGCCAAAACACCGGGGAGCTGTTTTTT